The 27 T cell receptor beta chains given below trace back to one sample, sequenced in a study of OX40 agonist ivuxolimab in advanced cancers. Measured with immunoSEQ multiplex PCR; TCRdb has only the in-frame clones, and not every one. The sample carries roughly 96,000 clones, under 85% recorded once. Source: CD4+ or CD8+ T cells sorted from blood, taken in a trial of the OX40 agonist ivuxolimab. These TCRs come from an adult with an advanced solid tumor such as melanoma, head and neck, liver or kidney cancer.

V and J are TRBV14 and TRBJ1-2; TRBD1 agrees at 10 bases. The CDR3 length is 17 residues. V trimming: 1 base; J trimming: 3 bases; junction bases outside the gene matches: 8. In germline, CDR1 is SGHDN, CDR2 FVKESK. CDR3 sequence reads: CASSQASGTGVYYGYTF. In DNA form, the CDR3 reads TGTGCCAGCAGCCAAGCGTCCGGGACAGGGGTTTACTATGGCTACACCTTC.

The rearrangement links TRBV19 to TRBJ2-2, with D unclear. V gave up 6 bases and J gave up 1 base, with 9 bases separating them. Germline assignment: CDR1 LNHDA and CDR2 SQIVND (reference sequence). This CDR3 is 14 amino acids long. The CDR3 spells CASSVDWNTGELFF. CDR3 sequence (DNA): TGTGCCAGTAGCGTTGACTGGAACACCGGGGAGCTGTTTTTT.

This clone has only a few counts. The CDR3 here is CASSFSDPGYGYTF. CDR3 coding DNA: TGTGCCAGCAGCTTCTCGGACCCTGGCTATGGCTACACCTTC. The rearrangement links TRBV7-9 to TRBJ1-2; no reliable D call. V was shortened by 3 bases and J by 4 bases, with 12 bases between the two germline ends. The germline gives CDR1 SEHNR, CDR2 FQNEAQ (reference sequence). The CDR3 is 14 amino acids. The complete variable domain, with remaining parts taken from reference TRBV7-9 and TRBJ1-2, reads DTGVSQNPRHKITKRGQNVTFRCDPISEHNRLYWYRQTLGQGPEFLTYFQNEAQLEKSRLLSDRFSAERPKGSFSTLEIQRTEQGDSAMYLCASSFSDPGYGYTFGSGTRLTVV.

The gene calls are TRBV25-1 and TRBJ1-2, with D tentatively TRBD1 (5 bases). CDR1 MGHDK and CDR2 SYGVNS come from the germline V gene. V gave up 6 bases and J gave up 3 bases, with 11 bases separating them. The CDR3 runs to 13 residues. CDR3 sequence reads: CASRPRGDYGYTF. The CDR3 DNA follows: TGTGCCAGCAGGCCCCGGGGGGACTATGGCTACACCTTC.

In DNA, the CDR3 is TGTGCCAGCAGTGAGGGACCCAAAAACATTCAGTACTTC. Translating it yields CASSEGPKNIQYF. The rearrangement uses TRBV6-1 and TRBJ2-4, with D perhaps assigned TRBD1 or TRBD2 (5 bases each). The CDR3 has 13 amino acids. Germline CDR1 reads MNHNS; CDR2 reads SASEGT. V shed 3 bases and J shed 2 bases, with 5 bases lying between them.

This chain uses TRBV23-1 with TRBJ2-3, with a weak D call TRBD2 (5 bases). TRBV23-1 is assigned to the ORF class and has an uncertain function. This CDR3 has 13 residues. With 0 bases removed from V and 6 bases from J, the gap between germline ends came to 7 bases. The CDR3 spells CASSQSGGDTQYF. The CDR3 nucleotides read TGCGCCAGCAGTCAATCGGGCGGGGATACGCAGTATTTT.

V gene TRBV2 combines with J gene TRBJ1-1; D call uncertain. The V end lost 6 bases, the J end lost 6 bases, and 14 bases lay between the germline ends. The CDR3 has 13 residues. CDR1 and CDR2 (germline): SNHLY, FYNNEI. As DNA, the CDR3 is TGTGCCAGCAGGCCCGACTTGTCTCCTGAAGCTTTCTTT. Its translation: CASRPDLSPEAFF.

The chain combines TRBV7-2 with TRBJ2-7; 8 bases agree with TRBD1. The CDR3 length is 15 residues. With V trimmed by 5 bases and J by 2 bases, 8 bases remained unmatched. The germline CDR1 and CDR2 sequences are SGHTA and FQGNSA. The CDR3 reads CASSASQGETYEQYF. CDR3 DNA: TGTGCCAGCAGCGCCTCACAGGGGGAAACCTACGAGCAGTACTTC.

V and J are TRBV7-8 and TRBJ2-1; the D gene is possibly TRBD1 (6 bases). The CDR3 contains 14 residues. Trimming took 3 bases from V and 3 from J, leaving 9 bases between them. The germline CDR1 and CDR2 sequences are SGHVS and FQNEAQ. In nucleotides, the CDR3 is TGTGCCAGCAGCTTGGGACACCACTACAATGAGCAGTTCTTC. It is translated as CASSLGHHYNEQFF.

The chain is built from TRBV5-8 and TRBJ2-7, with a weak D call TRBD2 (5 bases). Per the germline V gene, CDR1 is SGHTS and CDR2 is YDEGEE. V lost 0 bases to trimming and J lost 0 bases, with 19 bases between them. This CDR3 spans 18 amino acids. Here the CDR3 reads CASSLGSPTLATSYEQYF. As DNA, the CDR3 is TGTGCCAGCAGCTTGGGGTCTCCCACGTTAGCGACCTCCTACGAGCAGTACTTC. Using reference TRBV5-8 and TRBJ2-7 for the parts outside the CDR3, the full variable domain is EAGVTQSPTHLIKTRGQQATLRCSPISGHTSVYWYQQALGLGLQFLLWYDEGEERNRGNFPPRFSGRQFPNYSSELNVNALELEDSALYLCASSLGSPTLATSYEQYFGPGTRLTVT.

The chain carries TRBV2 and TRBJ1-2; 9 bases are a match to TRBD1. The CDR3 runs 13 residues. The germline V gene has CDR1 SNHLY and CDR2 FYNNEI. The CDR3 region is CAGLMDRGDGYTF. The CDR3 DNA reads TGTGCAGGGCTAATGGACAGGGGAGATGGCTACACCTTC.

This chain links TRBV7-3 with TRBJ2-1; perhaps TRBD2 as D (6 bases). The germline gives CDR1 SGHTA, CDR2 FQGTGA. There are 14 residues in the CDR3. Trimming pared 1 base from V and 8 bases from J, leaving 12 bases between. CDR3: CASSLRRGSYEQFF. CDR3 bases: TGTGCCAGCAGCTTAAGGAGGGGTAGCTATGAGCAGTTCTTC.

The V and J genes are TRBV10-2 and TRBJ2-1; no reliable D call. The V end lost 3 bases, the J end lost 4 bases, and 7 bases lay between the germline ends. Germline assignment: CDR1 WSHSY and CDR2 SAAADI. The CDR3 contains 13 residues. CDR3 nucleotide sequence: TGCGCCAGCAGTGACGTGCCTTACAATGAGCAGTTCTTC. Its protein is CASSDVPYNEQFF.

This chain links TRBV10-3 with TRBJ1-3; a possible D gene is TRBD1 (5 bases). The CDR3 is 13 amino acids. Trimming removed 6 bases at V and 3 bases at J, with 9 bases between. Germline CDR1 ENHRY, CDR2 SYGVKD. CDR3 loop: CAIRNQGGNTIYF. Written as DNA, the CDR3 is TGTGCCATCAGAAATCAGGGTGGAAACACCATATATTTT.

This sequence joins TRBV11-2 and TRBJ2-7; D uncertain. The CDR3 runs to 14 residues. Germline V gives CDR1 SGHAT, CDR2 FQNNGV. Trimming cost V 1 base and J 5 bases, with 12 bases left between them. The CDR3 loop reads CASSLGAGLNEQYF. The CDR3 region has the DNA TGTGCCAGCAGCTTAGGGGCAGGTTTGAACGAGCAGTACTTC.

This chain uses TRBV5-1 with TRBJ2-2, with D possibly TRBD2 on 6 matching bases. Per the germline V gene, CDR1 is SGHRS and CDR2 is YFSETQ. CDR3 size: 16 residues. V gave up 0 bases and J gave up 3 bases, with 12 bases separating them. The CDR3 protein is CASSLGMGEDTGELFF. The CDR3 DNA is TGCGCCAGCAGCTTGGGGATGGGGGAGGACACCGGGGAGCTGTTTTTT.

The chain recombines TRBV4-1 with TRBJ1-6, with D hard to call. The length of the CDR3 is 17 residues. Germline V gene sequence: CDR1 MGHRA, CDR2 YSYEKL. The V end was cut by 0 bases, the J end by 10 bases, with 19 bases between. The CDR3 sequence: CASSQDPLRQVGSPLHF. CDR3 nucleotide sequence: TGCGCCAGCAGCCAAGACCCACTTAGGCAGGTCGGCTCACCCCTCCACTTT.

This clone was observed a handful of times. The rearrangement links TRBV2 to TRBJ2-7; a weak D match, TRBD1 (6 bases). The CDR3 consists of 15 residues. V dropped 8 bases and J dropped 2 bases, with 19 bases sitting between them. The germline CDR1 and CDR2 sequences are SNHLY and FYNNEI. The CDR3 nucleotides are TGTGCCAGCCAATCCTCTGGGGGCCCGACCTACGAGCAGTACTTC. Residues: CASQSSGGPTYEQYF.

The gene calls are TRBV10-3 and TRBJ2-3; 12 nucleotides line up with TRBD2. Trimming cost V 4 bases and J 0 bases; bases outside gene matches: 2. Germline assignment: CDR1 ENHRY and CDR2 SYGVKD. The CDR3 spans 16 residues. The CDR3 spells CAISATSGSSTDTQYF. CDR3 coding DNA: TGTGCCATCAGTGCGACTAGCGGGAGTAGCACAGATACGCAGTATTTT.

The V and J genes are TRBV18 and TRBJ1-1; D is ambiguous. The V end lost 4 bases, the J end lost 0 bases, and 9 bases lay between the germline ends. The germline CDR1 and CDR2 sequences are KGHSH and LQKENI. CDR3 length: 14 residues. The CDR3 region is CASSLGRLNTEAFF. Here the CDR3 DNA reads TGTGCCAGCTCACTCGGCAGACTGAACACTGAAGCTTTCTTT.

This chain joins TRBV19 and TRBJ2-2, with a tentative D call TRBD1 (6 bases). The CDR3 has 15 residues. The germline gives CDR1 LNHDA, CDR2 SQIVND (reference sequence). V was cut by 6 bases and J by 7 bases, with 18 bases left in between. The CDR3, as DNA: TGTGCCAGTAGCCTCCAGGGGCTGACGGGCGGGGAGCTGTTTTTT. Protein: CASSLQGLTGGELFF.

This chain uses TRBV15 with TRBJ2-7, with a tentative D call TRBD1 (5 bases). Between the trimmed V and J ends, which lost 3 bases and 3 bases, there was a span of 9 bases. Germline CDR1 is LNHNV and CDR2 is YYDKDF (reference sequence). This CDR3 spans 13 amino acids. As DNA, the CDR3 is TGTGCCACCAGCAGGAGCAGGGACTACGAGCAGTACTTC. It is translated as CATSRSRDYEQYF.

There are a few counts of this clone. V usage is TRBV7-8 and J usage is TRBJ2-2; 8 bases agree with TRBD1. The V segment lost 3 bases and the J segment 4 bases; nucleotides outside the gene matches: 16. From germline, CDR1 is SGHVS and CDR2 FQNEAQ. The CDR3 contains 19 residues. The CDR3 DNA sequence: TGTGCCAGCAGCTTCGGACAGGGTGGTTTCTTAGGAAGCACCGGGGAGCTGTTTTTT. Translating it yields CASSFGQGGFLGSTGELFF.

This chain links TRBV7-6 with TRBJ2-1; TRBD2 aligns across 9 bases. The CDR3 runs 12 residues. After removal of 5 bases from V and 12 bases from J, the junction contained 5 bases not matched to a gene. Germline CDR1 SGHVS, CDR2 FNYEAQ. The CDR3 DNA follows: TGTGCCAGCAGCCTACCGGGACTAGCGCAGTTCTTC. Amino acid sequence: CASSLPGLAQFF. The complete variable domain, with remaining parts taken from reference TRBV7-6 and TRBJ2-1, reads GAGVSQSPRYKVTKRGQDVALRCDPISGHVSLYWYRQALGQGPEFLTYFNYEAQQDKSGLPNDRFSAERPEGSISTLTIQRTEQRDSAMYRCASSLPGLAQFFGPGTRLTVL.

This clone was recorded once. The rearrangement links TRBV10-3 to TRBJ2-1; 10 nucleotides match TRBD2. There are 13 residues in the CDR3. J lost 7 bases, V lost 7 bases, and 4 bases had no gene match. The germline gives CDR1 ENHRY, CDR2 SYGVKD. This CDR3 reads CAITGLAENEQFF. The CDR3 DNA is TGTGCCATCACCGGACTAGCGGAGAATGAGCAGTTCTTC.

The rearrangement links TRBV12-5 to TRBJ2-4, with D maybe TRBD2 (6 bases). The V end was cut by 5 bases, the J end by 2 bases, with 10 bases between. This CDR3 has 14 residues. The germline CDR1 and CDR2 sequences are LGHNT and FRNRAP. As DNA, the CDR3 is TGTGCTAGTGGTCCGGGAGTTTCCAAAAACATTCAGTACTTC. Residues: CASGPGVSKNIQYF. The full variable domain, completed using reference TRBV12-5 and TRBJ2-4, is DARVTQTPRHKVTEMGQEVTMRCQPILGHNTVFWYRQTMMQGLELLAYFRNRAPLDDSGMPKDRFSAEMPDATLATLKIQPSEPRDSAVYFCASGPGVSKNIQYFGAGTRLSVL.

This chain links TRBV5-8 with TRBJ2-1, with TRBD1 matching over 9 bases. The CDR3 length is 14 residues. The V gene end was trimmed by 2 bases and the J gene end by 10 bases; junction bases not matched to a gene: 7. Germline V gives CDR1 SGHTS, CDR2 YDEGEE. The CDR3 nucleotides read TGTGCCAGCAGCTTTACACAGGGGGCTGCCGAGCAGTTCTTC. This translates into CASSFTQGAAEQFF.